This is a list of T cell receptor beta chains from one sample in a study of T cells in Graves' hyperthyroidism and ophthalmopathy. TCRdb reprocessed the multiplex PCR reads via MiXCR and lists one record per CDR3 protein. The sample includes nearly 600,000 distinct CDR3 sequences, 14% seen only once; the top ten take more than 6%. Sample: blood. The source of these receptors is a woman between 18 and 30 years old with Graves' ophthalmopathy. The CDR3 runs from the conserved cysteine through the conserved F or W. D genes are given only for firm matches. Clone size is stated in some rows and not others, as once, few, many or a class when expanded.

CDR3 DNA: TGTGCCAGCAGCGTAGGAGCCGGGGCCTACACTGAAGCTTTCTTT; CDR3 protein: CASSVGAGAYTEAFF; J gene: TRBJ1-1; D gene: .; CDR3 length: 15; clone size: many; V gene: TRBV9
CDR3 DNA: TGCGCCAGCAGCAGGGACAGGGCTGCAACTAATGAAAAACTGTTTTTT; CDR3 protein: CASSRDRAATNEKLFF; J gene: TRBJ1-4; D gene: TRBD1; CDR3 length: 16; clone size: many; V gene: TRBV5-1
CDR3 DNA: TGTGCCAGCAGCGTATTGGGGCAGGGTGACACTGAAGCTTTCTTT; CDR3 protein: CASSVLGQGDTEAFF; J gene: TRBJ1-1; D gene: .; CDR3 length: 15; clone size: many; V gene: TRBV9
CDR3 DNA: TGTGCCAGCAGCTTGGCGGCGTCGGGGGTTCACAATGAGCAGTTCTTC; CDR3 protein: CASSLAASGVHNEQFF; J gene: TRBJ2-1; D gene: .; CDR3 length: 16; clone size: many; V gene: TRBV5-6
CDR3 DNA: TGTGCCACCAGTGACCGAAAGTATAACTATGGCTACACCTTC; CDR3 protein: CATSDRKYNYGYTF; J gene: TRBJ1-2; D gene: .; CDR3 length: 14; clone size: few; V gene: TRBV24-1
CDR3 DNA: TGTGCCACCAAGGGGCTTGGGGCCAACGTCCTGACTTTC; CDR3 protein: CATKGLGANVLTF; J gene: TRBJ2-6; D gene: .; CDR3 length: 13; clone size: few; V gene: TRBV24-1
CDR3 DNA: TGTGCCAGCAAAACTTTCAGGGATACGCAGTATTTT; CDR3 protein: CASKTFRDTQYF; J gene: TRBJ2-3; D gene: .; CDR3 length: 12; clone size: many; V gene: TRBV12-3/TRBV12-4
CDR3 DNA: TGTGCCAGCAGCTTAGGTCTAACAGGGAAGCCCCAGCATTTT; CDR3 protein: CASSLGLTGKPQHF; J gene: TRBJ1-5; D gene: .; CDR3 length: 14; clone size: .; V gene: TRBV7-8
CDR3 DNA: TGTGCCAGCAGTTTAGTTTTCGCGGGAGGGCCGACCGGGGAGCTGTTTTTT; CDR3 protein: CASSLVFAGGPTGELFF; J gene: TRBJ2-2; D gene: TRBD2; CDR3 length: 17; clone size: many; V gene: TRBV28
CDR3 DNA: TGTGCCAGCAGCCAGTTCCGGGATTCCGCCATGGATCAAGAGACCCAGTACTTC; CDR3 protein: CASSQFRDSAMDQETQYF; J gene: TRBJ2-5; D gene: .; CDR3 length: 18; clone size: .; V gene: TRBV3-1
CDR3 DNA: TGTGCCAGCAGCCAAGATCACTCCCCCCAAACGACGGCTTACAATGAGCAGTTCTTC; CDR3 protein: CASSQDHSPQTTAYNEQFF; J gene: TRBJ2-1; D gene: .; CDR3 length: 19; clone size: .; V gene: TRBV3-1
CDR3 DNA: TGTGCCAGCAGTCCCGGGACAGGACTCTATGGCTACACCTTC; CDR3 protein: CASSPGTGLYGYTF; J gene: TRBJ1-2; D gene: TRBD1; CDR3 length: 14; clone size: many; V gene: TRBV28
CDR3 DNA: TGCAGCGTTAGCGGCCCGGTGGGTAGCAATCAGCCCCAGCATTTT; CDR3 protein: CSVSGPVGSNQPQHF; J gene: TRBJ1-5; D gene: .; CDR3 length: 15; clone size: many; V gene: TRBV29-1
CDR3 DNA: TGTGCCAGTAGTACTATGGGACAGGCAATTAGCAATCAGCCCCAGCATTTT; CDR3 protein: CASSTMGQAISNQPQHF; J gene: TRBJ1-5; D gene: TRBD1; CDR3 length: 17; clone size: .; V gene: TRBV19